The 32 T cell receptor beta chains in this list originate from one sample, sequenced in a study of shared clonotypes between healthy human individuals. Profiled with immunoSEQ multiplex PCR; TCRdb holds only in-frame clones, not every one. Among around 2.5 million clones, 80% to 95% were seen once, and the ten largest hold 0.36%. Sequencing used naive CD4+ T cells from PBMCs. Subset denoted: CD45RA+ positively selected. These receptors all come from a man between 18 and 35 years old in good health. Some clones in this sample may be carry-over from other donors' samples.

The sample holds one count of this clone. The genes are TRBV18 and TRBJ2-2, with 12 bases aligning to TRBD2. The V gene end was trimmed by 3 bases and the J gene end by 3 bases; junction bases not matched to a gene: 17. Germline CDR1 reads KGHSH; CDR2 reads LQKENI. This CDR3 has 21 residues. The CDR3 reads CASSPNGWVTSGSFHTGELFF. The CDR3 nucleotides are TGTGCCAGCTCACCCAACGGTTGGGTGACTAGCGGGAGTTTTCACACCGGGGAGCTGTTTTTT.

This chain joins TRBV6-4 and TRBJ1-1; possible D gene TRBD1, 5 bases. The CDR3 covers 15 residues. Germline loops: CDR1 MRHNA, CDR2 SNTAGT. Trimming left V 0 bases short and J 1 base short, with 9 bases between. The CDR3 coding sequence is TGTGCCAGCAGTGACTCGGGGCAGCCGAACACTGAAGCTTTCTTT. The encoded protein is CASSDSGQPNTEAFF.

This chain joins TRBV5-1 and TRBJ2-3, with 7 bases that match TRBD2. The V gene end was trimmed by 4 bases and the J gene end by 0 bases; junction bases not matched to a gene: 20. The CDR3 spans 20 residues. CDR1 is SGHRS, CDR2 YFSETQ, per germline. CDR3 in DNA: TGCGCCAGCAGCCGGGTCAGTGGGAGCGGGAAATTCGCTAGCACAGATACGCAGTATTTT. Residues: CASSRVSGSGKFASTDTQYF.

The rearrangement uses TRBV6-1 and TRBJ2-7; D gene uncertain. This CDR3 has 11 amino acids. CDR1 MNHNS and CDR2 SASEGT come from the germline V gene. V was trimmed by 10 bases and J by 1 base, leaving 8 bases between them. CDR3 nucleotides: TGTGCCAAGTGTCCATCCTACGAGCAGTACTTC. Translated: CAKCPSYEQYF.

This clone has a single count. The CDR3 bases are TGTGCCAGAAGCACCAGCGGTCTCAGCAATCAGCCCCAGCATTTT. Amino acids: CARSTSGLSNQPQHF. The gene calls are TRBV5-3 and TRBJ1-5; D call uncertain. TRBV5-3 is identified as an open reading frame with a role that is uncertain. This CDR3 is 15 amino acids long. V shed 4 bases and J shed 1 base, with 12 bases lying between them.

Only one count was recorded for this clone. The V and J genes are TRBV4-1 and TRBJ1-2; 9 bases are a match to TRBD1. Germline assignment: CDR1 MGHRA and CDR2 YSYEKL. V shed 3 bases, J shed 2 bases, and the junction held 13 bases outside the gene matches. The CDR3 has 18 residues. The CDR3, as DNA: TGCGCCAGCAGCCAGCTAGGATGGACAGGGGACATCAACTATGGCTACACCTTC. Its protein is CASSQLGWTGDINYGYTF.

V gene TRBV18 combines with J gene TRBJ2-5; no clear D. This CDR3 has 14 amino acids. Trimming removed 0 bases from V and 4 bases from J, with 9 bases in between. Germline-derived CDR1 and CDR2 are KGHSH and LQKENI. For the CDR3, the DNA is TGTGCCAGCTCACCACCGGGTAGCCCAGAGACCCAGTACTTC. It codes for CASSPPGSPETQYF.

Turning to this clone: Mismatch with germline at one junction end may stem from a read error. The CDR3 DNA sequence: TGTGCCAGCAGCTCCCCCTCCGACGAGCAGTACTTC. Encoded protein: CASSSPSDEQYF. V is TRBV7-9 and J is TRBJ2-7; D not resolved. Germline-derived CDR1 and CDR2 are SEHNR and FQNEAQ (reference sequence). CDR3 length: 12 amino acids.

V gene TRBV19 combines with J gene TRBJ2-3, with 7 bases fitting TRBD1. The trim removed 5 bases at V and 2 bases at J, leaving 7 bases unmatched. The germline V gene encodes CDR1 LNHDA and CDR2 SQIVND (reference sequence). The CDR3 contains 15 residues. This chain's CDR3 is CASSARQGTTDTQYF. Here the CDR3 DNA reads TGTGCCAGTAGTGCCCGACAGGGAACCACAGATACGCAGTATTTT. Full variable domain (remainder filled in from reference TRBV19 and TRBJ2-3): DGGITQSPKYLFRKEGQNVTLSCEQNLNHDAMYWYRQDPGQGLRLIYYSQIVNDFQKGDIAEGYSVSREKKESFPLTVTSAQKNPTAFYLCASSARQGTTDTQYFGPGTRLTVL.

The chain uses TRBV19 and TRBJ1-5; 9 nucleotides line up with TRBD1. This CDR3 contains 18 residues. J lost 1 base, V lost 3 bases, and 10 bases had no gene match. Germline loops: CDR1 LNHDA, CDR2 SQIVND (reference sequence). CDR3 region: CASSIGGQGYVSNQPQHF. The CDR3 nucleotides read TGTGCCAGTAGTATTGGGGGACAGGGATATGTGAGCAATCAGCCCCAGCATTTT. The full variable domain, in which reference TRBV19 and TRBJ1-5 provide the parts outside the CDR3, is DGGITQSPKYLFRKEGQNVTLSCEQNLNHDAMYWYRQDPGQGLRLIYYSQIVNDFQKGDIAEGYSVSREKKESFPLTVTSAQKNPTAFYLCASSIGGQGYVSNQPQHFGDGTRLSIL.

The chain recombines TRBV15 with TRBJ2-3; 11 bases are a match to TRBD2. The CDR3 totals 18 residues. Unmatched junction bases numbered 10, after V lost 0 bases and J lost 5 bases. Germline V CDR1 and CDR2: LNHNV, YYDKDF (reference sequence). CDR3 amino acids: CATSREGASGRSGDTQYF. The CDR3 DNA follows: TGTGCCACCAGCAGAGAGGGGGCTAGCGGGAGGTCGGGAGATACGCAGTATTTT. Based on the CDR3 plus reference TRBV15 and TRBJ2-3, the full variable domain is DAMVIQNPRYQVTQFGKPVTLSCSQTLNHNVMYWYQQKSSQAPKLLFHYYDKDFNNEADTPDNFQSRRPNTSFCFLDIRSPGLGDTAMYLCATSREGASGRSGDTQYFGPGTRLTVL.

This chain joins TRBV28 and TRBJ2-7; D gene ambiguous. V was trimmed by 2 bases and J by 2 bases, leaving 10 bases between them. The CDR3 loop spans 14 amino acids. CDR1 is MDHEN, CDR2 SYDVKM, per germline. DNA for the CDR3: TGTGCCAGCAGTTTACGGCACAGCACCTACGAGCAGTACTTC. It yields the protein CASSLRHSTYEQYF.

Written as DNA, the CDR3 is TGTGCCAGCAGCGTAGGGAGGACAGGGGTCACCGGGGAGCTGTTTTTT. Protein sequence: CASSVGRTGVTGELFF. The rearrangement joins TRBV9 to TRBJ2-2; 9 bases line up with TRBD1. The junction had 4 bases not matched to a gene; V was cut back by 0 bases and J by 4 bases. CDR3 size: 16 residues. Germline loops: CDR1 SGDLS, CDR2 YYNGEE.

The chain is built from TRBV2 and TRBJ2-5; D unclear. Germline V gives CDR1 SNHLY, CDR2 FYNNEI. V lost 2 bases and J 5 bases, leaving 6 bases between the germline ends. This CDR3 contains 12 residues. For the CDR3, the DNA is TGTGCCAGCAGTGAAATTCTCGAGACCCAGTACTTC. Its translation: CASSEILETQYF.

A single count supports this clone. This rearrangement joins TRBV5-6 to TRBJ2-2; 7 positions match TRBD2. The CDR3 is made up of 16 amino acids. Germline CDR1 and CDR2: SGHDT and YYEEEE. V dropped 1 base and J dropped 1; count of bases not matched to a gene: 4. The CDR3: CASSLRSGGNTGELFF. CDR3 sequence (DNA): TGTGCCAGCAGCTTGCGGTCGGGGGGGAACACCGGGGAGCTGTTTTTT.

The chain has TRBV25-1 and TRBJ1-3; D remains unclear. V was clipped by 7 bases and J by 4 bases, with 5 bases between them. Per the germline V gene, CDR1 is MGHDK and CDR2 is SYGVNS. The CDR3 is 11 residues long. The CDR3 DNA follows: TGTGCCAGCATCCGAGGAAACACCATATATTTT. The encoded protein is CASIRGNTIYF.

The chain couples TRBV28 to TRBJ2-7, with D unresolved. Germline CDR1 and CDR2: MDHEN and SYDVKM. Trimming removed 8 bases from V and 1 base from J, with 6 bases in between. This CDR3 is 11 amino acids long. DNA for the CDR3: TGTGCCAGCGGGAATTCCTACGAGCAGTACTTC. Protein sequence: CASGNSYEQYF. Drawing the rest from reference TRBV28 and TRBJ2-7, the complete variable domain is DVKVTQSSRYLVKRTGEKVFLECVQDMDHENMFWYRQDPGLGLRLIYFSYDVKMKEKGDIPEGYSVSREKKERFSLILESASTNQTSMYLCASGNSYEQYFGPGTRLTVT.

This chain joins TRBV29-1 and TRBJ2-5; D is uncertain. Per germline, CDR1 SQVTM and CDR2 ANQGSEA. The CDR3 consists of 13 residues. Trimming removed 6 bases at V and 1 base at J, with 12 bases between. The CDR3 sequence: CSVGLVGQETQYF. In nucleotides, the CDR3 is TGCAGCGTGGGCCTAGTAGGCCAAGAGACCCAGTACTTC.

This chain uses TRBV6-4 with TRBJ1-2; unclear D gene. CDR1 is MRHNA and CDR2 is SNTAGT in the germline V gene. The CDR3 is made up of 18 amino acids. The germline V and J ends were trimmed by 2 bases and 3 bases, with 22 bases remaining between them. In DNA, the CDR3 is TGTGCCAGCAGTGACCCCTCCGAGTTCCTCGATTCGTACTATGGCTACACCTTC. Translated, it gives CASSDPSEFLDSYYGYTF.

The chain's CDR3 is CASSDPPYNEKLFF. The DNA of the CDR3 is TGTGCCAGCAGTGACCCCCCCTACAATGAAAAACTGTTTTTT. This chain uses TRBV6-1 with TRBJ1-4; D call uncertain. Germline V gives CDR1 MNHNS, CDR2 SASEGT. Trimming shortened V by 3 bases and J by 5 bases, and 10 bases separated the two germline ends. The CDR3 is 14 amino acids.

The gene calls are TRBV2 and TRBJ2-7, with 8 bases fitting TRBD2. Per the germline V gene, CDR1 is SNHLY and CDR2 is FYNNEI. Unmatched junction bases numbered 13, after V lost 7 bases and J lost 5 bases. This CDR3 comprises 15 residues. As DNA, the CDR3 is TGTGCCAGCAATAGGAACGGACTAGCAACCCACGAGCAGTACTTC. It is translated as CASNRNGLATHEQYF.

The chain is built from TRBV4-1 and TRBJ1-2, with a weak D call TRBD1 (6 bases). V lost 5 bases to trimming and J lost 6 bases, with 22 bases between them. Germline V CDR1 and CDR2: MGHRA, YSYEKL. CDR3 length equals 16 residues. The CDR3 bases are TGCGCCAGCAGCAACCTACCCGGACAGAATCGACATGGCTACACCTTC. This sequence encodes CASSNLPGQNRHGYTF.

This clone was counted only a few times. This chain joins TRBV28 and TRBJ2-1; D uncertain. The CDR3 extends over 13 amino acids. Trimming pared 5 bases from V and 8 bases from J, leaving 13 bases between. Per the germline V gene, CDR1 is MDHEN and CDR2 is SYDVKM. CDR3 nucleotide sequence: TGTGCCAGCAGTGCCGTTTCCCCAGATGAGCAGTTCTTC. It yields the protein CASSAVSPDEQFF. Combining the CDR3 with reference TRBV28 and TRBJ2-1 gives the whole variable domain DVKVTQSSRYLVKRTGEKVFLECVQDMDHENMFWYRQDPGLGLRLIYFSYDVKMKEKGDIPEGYSVSREKKERFSLILESASTNQTSMYLCASSAVSPDEQFFGPGTRLTVL.

The chain joins TRBV10-3 to TRBJ2-5, with D unclear. The DNA end favors TRBJ2-7, so the J call may be wrong. CDR3 length: 15 residues. The germline gives CDR1 ENHRY, CDR2 SYGVKD. This CDR3 reads CAISDSQAPTYEQYF. The CDR3 nucleotides read TGTGCCATCAGTGACAGCCAGGCTCCAACCTACGAGCAGTACTTC.

This clone is a singleton in its sample. The rearrangement joins TRBV30 to TRBJ2-3; 7 bases fit TRBD1. V dropped 3 bases and J dropped 5; count of bases not matched to a gene: 11. This CDR3 contains 15 residues. Germline lookup yields CDR1 GTSNPN and CDR2 SVGIG (reference sequence). In DNA, the CDR3 is TGTGCCTGGAGAAAGACAGGGAGCCAGCAAGATACGCAGTATTTT. Protein product: CAWRKTGSQQDTQYF.

Remarks on this clone: The identical CDR3 is also encoded by other nucleotide sequences in the sample. The chain carries TRBV6-5 and TRBJ1-2; 8 bases map to TRBD1. The CDR3 consists of 15 residues. Germline CDR1 MNHEY, CDR2 SVGAGI. V dropped 0 bases and J dropped 2; count of bases not matched to a gene: 2. CDR3 sequence reads: CASSYSGTGNYGYTF. In DNA, the CDR3 is TGTGCCAGCAGTTACTCTGGGACAGGAAACTATGGCTACACCTTC.

This sequence joins TRBV7-9 and TRBJ2-7; 10 bases fit TRBD1. The ends lost 5 bases at V and 3 bases at J; junction bases unmatched: 4. There are 14 residues in the CDR3. Germline V gene sequence: CDR1 SEHNR, CDR2 FQNEAQ (reference sequence). This CDR3 reads CASSPGQGLYEQYF. Here the CDR3 DNA reads TGTGCCAGCAGCCCGGGACAGGGGCTCTACGAGCAGTACTTC.

The chain has TRBV7-9 and TRBJ1-1; D may be TRBD1 (6 bases). Trimming shortened V by 5 bases and J by 4 bases, and 14 bases separated the two germline ends. Per germline, CDR1 SEHNR and CDR2 FQNEAQ (reference sequence). The CDR3 runs 14 residues. In DNA, the CDR3 is TGTGCCAGCAGCGTACAGGGAGAAGTCACTGAAGCTTTCTTT. Its translation is CASSVQGEVTEAFF.

On this clone: Other nucleotide sequences from this sample produce the same CDR3. V usage is TRBV7-3 and J usage is TRBJ1-5; D remains ambiguous. CDR3 length: 13 residues. V lost 3 bases to trimming and J lost 3 bases, with 6 bases between them. Germline loops: CDR1 SGHTA, CDR2 FQGTGA. As DNA, the CDR3 is TGTGCCAGCAGCTTGCAGGCCAATCAGCCCCAGCATTTT. It codes for CASSLQANQPQHF.

The chain couples TRBV9 to TRBJ2-7, with D tentatively TRBD2 (6 bases). With 0 bases removed from V and 2 bases from J, the gap between germline ends came to 15 bases. CDR3 length equals 16 residues. Looked up from germline, CDR1 is SGDLS and CDR2 is YYNGEE. The CDR3 DNA follows: TGTGCCAGCAGCGTAGGGTGGGGGGATCGTGCCTACGAGCAGTACTTC. Residues: CASSVGWGDRAYEQYF.

A single count supports this clone. The chain links TRBV28 to TRBJ2-5; the D gene is possibly TRBD2 (6 bases). V lost 7 bases and J 4 bases, leaving 13 bases between the germline ends. The CDR3 length is 13 residues. From germline, CDR1 is MDHEN and CDR2 SYDVKM. The CDR3 sequence is CASTGGGRETQYF. Written as DNA, the CDR3 is TGTGCCAGCACAGGTGGGGGGAGAGAGACCCAGTACTTC.

The rearrangement links TRBV5-1 to TRBJ1-5, with unresolved D. The germline V gene has CDR1 SGHRS and CDR2 YFSETQ. Trimming pared 4 bases from V and 5 bases from J, leaving 10 bases between. This CDR3 contains 13 residues. CDR3 coding DNA: TGCGCCAGCAGCACCGGGATTCATCAGCCCCAGCATTTT. The encoded protein is CASSTGIHQPQHF.